This T cell receptor beta chain was found in a study of CD8+ T cells in alopecia areata. Study findings and constraints: Alopecia totalis/universalis scalp especially showed more expanded CD8+ clones than normal scalp. Scalp sequencing also captures normal skin's resident alphabeta T cells.

Trimming stripped 7 bases from V and 2 bases from J, with 19 bases between. The CDR3 has 15 amino acids. Germline lookup yields CDR1 SQVTM and CDR2 ANQGSEA. Investigators sorted PBMCs to obtain both CD4+ and CD8+ T cells. In each case, RNA was isolated and then reverse transcribed into cDNA as the sequencing template. Data came from immunoSEQ multiplex PCR; TCRdb stores just in-frame clones and leaves some out. The repertoire holds about 110,000 clones, with around 59% as singletons. There are a few counts of this clone. Its antigen is unidentified. The specimen was CD8+ T cells sorted from blood. The TCR originated in a human donor in good health. This sequence joins TRBV29-1 and TRBJ2-3; D is possibly TRBD1 (5 bases). The CDR3 loop reads CSGTAPGSFTDTQYF. The CDR3 nucleotides are TGCAGCGGAACGGCACCAGGGTCTTTCACAGATACGCAGTATTTT.